This TCR beta chain originates from a study of beta chain features in type 1 diabetes. The overall study: Comparable age, gender and cell yields were observed in patients relative to healthy donors. Analysis included around 110,000,000 sorted cells drawn from all samples. Points from the study as a whole: Shorter TCRB CDR3s, moderately but significantly so, marked every one of the four CD4+ subsets in Type 1 diabetes patients.

Every sorted population was more than 98% pure. Sequenced material consisted of expressed TCRB transcripts (all of the isolated RNA was reverse transcribed). Measured with immunoSEQ multiplex PCR; TCRdb has only the in-frame clones, and not every one. The data show around 250,000 clones, about 14% seen once. Looked up from germline, CDR1 is KGHSH and CDR2 is LQKENI. The CDR3 contains 15 residues. Trimming stripped 3 bases from V and 2 bases from J, with 11 bases between. This clone was seen more than once but under ten times. Its antigen is unidentified. The chain uses TRBV18 and TRBJ2-1, with a tentative D call TRBD1 (5 bases). The clonotype was recovered from a man younger than 40 with type 1 diabetes. Sequencing used naive CD4+ T cells from blood. The DNA for the CDR3 is TGTGCCAGCTCACCGGCACAGGTGGCCTACAATGAGCAGTTCTTC. Translating it yields CASSPAQVAYNEQFF.